This TCR beta chain originates from a study of blood T cell repertoires in COVID-19. Profiling relied on immunoSEQ multiplex PCR, and the TCRdb table lists in-frame clones only, not all of them. The top ten hold over 2% of the sample, which has about 54,000 clones, 84% seen once. Looked up from germline, CDR1 is KGHSH and CDR2 is LQKENI. V trimming: 3 bases; J trimming: 6 bases; junction bases outside the gene matches: 7. The length of the CDR3 is 15 residues. This chain connects TRBV18 to TRBJ1-4; TRBD1 agrees at 7 bases. The material sequenced was peripheral blood. This receptor was identified in a man aged 45-60 years with acute or convalescent COVID-19. The CDR3 DNA follows: TGTGCCAGCTCACCTCAACAGGGGTCGGATGAAAAACTGTTTTTT. Translating it yields CASSPQQGSDEKLFF.